These 24 T cell receptor beta chains share one sample of origin, sequenced in a study of blood T cell repertoires in COVID-19. Method: immunoSEQ multiplex PCR; TCRdb's copy keeps in-frame clones and lacks some. Of about 250,000 clones in the sample, 81% were seen once. Sequencing used peripheral blood. Receptor source: an elderly woman with acute or convalescent COVID-19.

The V and J genes are TRBV6-6 and TRBJ1-2, with 8 bases matching TRBD1. After removal of 2 bases from V and 2 bases from J, the junction contained 4 bases not matched to a gene. Germline lookup yields CDR1 MNHNY and CDR2 SVGAGI (reference sequence). The CDR3 covers 15 residues. The CDR3 here is CASSYDRGLNYGYTF. In DNA form, the CDR3 reads TGTGCCAGCAGTTACGACAGGGGATTAAACTATGGCTACACCTTC.

CDR3 nucleotide sequence: TGCGCCAGCAGCCCGTCTAGTTATGGCAATGAGCAGTTCTTC. It codes for CASSPSSYGNEQFF. V usage is TRBV5-1 and J usage is TRBJ2-1; D is unclear. The V end was cut by 4 bases, the J end by 6 bases, with 14 bases between. Germline V gene lookup returns CDR1 SGHRS and CDR2 YFSETQ. The CDR3 runs to 14 residues.

The chain employs TRBV3-1 (or the pseudogene TRBV3-2) and TRBJ2-1; 8 bases align to TRBD2. This CDR3 has 12 residues. V was pared by 4 bases and J by 10 bases, with 3 bases of the junction left unmatched. Germline CDR1 is LGHDT and CDR2 is YNNKEL (reference sequence). In nucleotides, the CDR3 is TGTGCCAGCAGCCCTCTAGCGGGCGAGCAGTTCTTC. This encodes CASSPLAGEQFF.

The CDR3 here is CATSRGGGGASYEQYF. The CDR3 DNA reads as TGTGCCACCAGCAGAGGGGGCGGGGGGGCATCCTACGAGCAGTACTTC. The gene calls are TRBV15 and TRBJ2-7; TRBD2 matches 9 bases. Trimming removed 1 base from V and 1 base from J; junction bases left unmatched: 5. This CDR3 has 16 amino acids. Germline V lookup: CDR1 LNHNV, CDR2 YYDKDF (reference sequence).

This chain joins TRBV7-9 and TRBJ2-3; 10 bases fit TRBD2. The CDR3 is made up of 17 amino acids. Trimming removed 1 base from V and 3 bases from J; junction bases left unmatched: 7. Germline assignment: CDR1 SEHNR and CDR2 FQNEAQ (reference sequence). For the CDR3, the DNA is TGTGCCAGCAGCTTAGGGGGGACTAGCGCCTGGACAGATACGCAGTATTTT. Translation: CASSLGGTSAWTDTQYF.

This clone was seen more than once but under ten times. The rearrangement uses TRBV7-2 and TRBJ1-5; maybe TRBD1 (6 bases). In germline, CDR1 is SGHTA, CDR2 FQGNSA. Trimming cost V 3 bases and J 2 bases, with 8 bases left between them. The CDR3 runs to 14 residues. The CDR3 DNA sequence: TGTGCCAGCAGCTTTTCAGGGGGCAATCAGCCCCAGCATTTT. It yields the protein CASSFSGGNQPQHF.

The chain has TRBV7-9 and TRBJ1-2; D gene unclear. The CDR3 sequence is 12 residues long. Germline V gives CDR1 SEHNR, CDR2 FQNEAQ (reference sequence). V dropped 5 bases and J dropped 4 bases, with 8 bases sitting between them. CDR3 residues: CASSLRVYGYTF. The CDR3 bases are TGTGCCAGCAGCCTGAGGGTCTATGGCTACACCTTC.

The chain links TRBV7-9 to TRBJ2-5, with TRBD1 matching 7 bases. The germline CDR1 and CDR2 sequences are SEHNR and FQNEAQ (reference sequence). The CDR3 loop spans 13 amino acids. V trimming: 5 bases; J trimming: 5 bases; junction bases outside the gene matches: 5. This chain's CDR3 is CASSPTGSETQYF. In DNA, the CDR3 is TGTGCCAGCAGCCCGACAGGGTCGGAGACCCAGTACTTC.

The V gene is TRBV3-1 (or the pseudogene TRBV3-2), the J gene TRBJ1-5; 9 nucleotides agree with TRBD1. The V and J ends lost 4 bases and 3 bases, in that order; junction bases with no gene match: 7. The CDR3 has 16 residues. Germline assignment: CDR1 LGHDT and CDR2 YNNKEL (reference sequence). DNA for the CDR3: TGTGCCAGCAGCCCCAGGACAGGGGCGGACAATCAGCCCCAGCATTTT. Translated, it gives CASSPRTGADNQPQHF.

This clone was seen only a few times. The V and J genes are TRBV11-2 and TRBJ2-5, with 11 bases matching TRBD2. The CDR3 is 15 amino acids. Germline values: CDR1 SGHAT, CDR2 FQNNGV. Trimming removed 5 bases from V and 6 bases from J; junction bases left unmatched: 8. The CDR3 sequence is CASSRGTSGQQTQYF. The CDR3 DNA reads as TGTGCCAGCAGCCGAGGGACTAGCGGCCAGCAGACCCAGTACTTC.

The CDR3 spells CASSLTRSGGRETQYF. CDR3 bases: TGTGCCAGCAGTTTAACCCGTAGCGGGGGAAGGGAGACCCAGTACTTC. The chain has TRBV27 and TRBJ2-5; 9 positions match TRBD2. The junction had 9 bases not matched to a gene; V was cut back by 2 bases and J by 5 bases. This CDR3 has 16 residues. CDR1 is MNHEY and CDR2 is SMNVEV in the germline V gene (reference sequence).

The V gene is TRBV10-2, the J gene TRBJ2-3; TRBD2 matches at 13 bases. With 6 bases clipped from V and 6 bases from J, the junction kept 3 bases outside the gene matches. There are 14 residues in the CDR3. Germline V gene data show CDR1 as WSHSY and CDR2 as SAAADI. The CDR3 coding sequence is TGCGCCAGCAGAACTAGCGGGAGGGGGGATACGCAGTATTTT. Its translation: CASRTSGRGDTQYF.

The chain carries TRBV5-1 and TRBJ2-1; the match to TRBD2 covers 7 bases. The CDR3 extends over 14 amino acids. From germline, CDR1 is SGHRS and CDR2 YFSETQ. V gave up 0 bases and J gave up 5 bases; unmatched junction bases: 2. CDR3 sequence reads: CASSLVSGDNEQFF. Here the CDR3 DNA reads TGCGCCAGCAGCTTGGTAAGCGGGGACAATGAGCAGTTCTTC.

Turning to this clone: The junction does not match germline at one end; this may be a read error. The CDR3 loop reads CGWDRGGRRNTIYF. The CDR3 DNA reads TGTGGCTGGGACCGGGGGGGCAGACGAAACACCATATATTTT. The genes are TRBV30 and TRBJ1-3, with a weak D call TRBD1 (6 bases). Per germline, CDR1 GTSNPN and CDR2 SVGIG (reference sequence). CDR3 length equals 14 residues. The variable domain in full, with the rest retrieved from reference TRBV30 and TRBJ1-3, is SQTIHQWPATLVQPVGSPLSLECTVEGTSNPNLYWYRQAAGRGLQLLFYSVGIGQISSEVPQNLSASRPQDRQFILSSKKLLLSDSGFYLCGWDRGGRRNTIYFGEGSWLTVV.

This sequence joins TRBV18 and TRBJ1-5, with a weak D call TRBD1 (6 bases). Trimming stripped 3 bases from V and 5 bases from J, with 11 bases between. Germline V CDR1 and CDR2: KGHSH, LQKENI. This CDR3 region has 14 residues. The CDR3: CASSPGAGDQPQHF. CDR3 sequence (DNA): TGTGCCAGCTCACCGGGGGCAGGGGATCAGCCCCAGCATTTT. Full variable domain (remainder filled in from reference TRBV18 and TRBJ1-5): NAGVMQNPRHLVRRRGQEARLRCSPMKGHSHVYWYRQLPEEGLKFMVYLQKENIIDESGMPKERFSAEFPKEGPSILRIQQVVRGDSAAYFCASSPGAGDQPQHFGDGTRLSIL.

J is TRBJ2-7 and V is TRBV7-2; 7 bases map to TRBD1. Germline values: CDR1 SGHTA, CDR2 FQGNSA. The CDR3 loop spans 13 amino acids. The trim removed 5 bases at V and 3 bases at J, leaving 4 bases unmatched. The CDR3 is CASSTRQGYEQYF. The CDR3 region has the DNA TGTGCCAGCAGCACCCGACAGGGCTACGAGCAGTACTTC.

The chain recombines TRBV14 with TRBJ2-3, with TRBD2 matching over 11 bases. Germline CDR1 reads SGHDN; CDR2 reads FVKESK. The CDR3 has 19 amino acids. The ends lost 3 bases at V and 1 base at J; junction bases unmatched: 12. Here the CDR3 DNA reads TGTGCCAGCAGCCAGTATAGAACTAGCGGGAGCAGGGGCACAGATACGCAGTATTTT. This sequence encodes CASSQYRTSGSRGTDTQYF.

This clone has only one observation. V is TRBV9 and J is TRBJ2-1; D not resolved. Germline assignment: CDR1 SGDLS and CDR2 YYNGEE. The ends were cut back, 7 bases at V and 4 bases at J, with 6 bases in the middle. The CDR3 loop spans 11 amino acids. For the CDR3, the DNA is TGTGCCAGCGGCCTGTACAATGAGCAGTTCTTC. Its translation: CASGLYNEQFF.

The rearrangement links TRBV10-2 to TRBJ2-3; a weak D match, TRBD2 (6 bases). The V gene lost 3 bases and the J gene lost 2 bases, with 21 bases spanning the gap. The CDR3 runs to 18 residues. Germline CDR1 reads WSHSY; CDR2 reads SAAADI. The CDR3 DNA reads as TGCGCCAGCAGTGACACTGTTTCTGGGGGGACCCACACAGATACGCAGTATTTT. Its protein product is CASSDTVSGGTHTDTQYF.

The rearrangement joins TRBV6-6 to TRBJ2-2; the D gene is possibly TRBD2 (6 bases). Trimming cost V 5 bases and J 3 bases, with 10 bases left between them. Germline V gene lookup returns CDR1 MNHNY and CDR2 SVGAGI (reference sequence). CDR3 size: 14 residues. The DNA of the CDR3 is TGTGCCAGCAGTCGGAGGGCTGACACCGGGGAGCTGTTTTTT. Its protein is CASSRRADTGELFF.

The V call is TRBV19, the J call TRBJ2-3, with 9 bases lining up with TRBD2. This CDR3 region has 15 residues. In germline, CDR1 is LNHDA, CDR2 SQIVND (reference sequence). J gave up 2 bases and V 5 bases, and 5 bases lay outside the gene matches. The CDR3 sequence: CASSQTSGSTDTQYF. In DNA form, the CDR3 reads TGTGCCAGTAGTCAGACTAGCGGATCCACAGATACGCAGTATTTT.

The rearrangement links TRBV27 to TRBJ2-7, with TRBD1 as a possible D gene (6 bases). V was pared by 6 bases and J by 0 bases, with 12 bases between. The CDR3 runs to 14 residues. The germline CDR1 and CDR2 sequences are MNHEY and SMNVEV (reference sequence). CDR3 nucleotide sequence: TGTGCCAGCAGAAAACAGGGTAGCTCCTACGAGCAGTACTTC. Amino acid sequence: CASRKQGSSYEQYF.

This rearrangement joins TRBV7-9 to TRBJ2-5, with D perhaps TRBD1 (6 bases). The CDR3 extends over 14 amino acids. V dropped 1 base and J dropped 1 base, with 7 bases sitting between them. In germline, CDR1 is SEHNR, CDR2 FQNEAQ (reference sequence). The CDR3 bases are TGTGCCAGCAGCTTAGGGACAGCCCAAGAGACCCAGTACTTC. It codes for CASSLGTAQETQYF.

The V and J genes are TRBV5-6 and TRBJ2-3; 15 bases map to TRBD2. The CDR3 extends over 17 amino acids. The J segment lost 5 bases and the V segment lost 3 bases, leaving 7 bases of the junction unmatched. From germline, CDR1 is SGHDT and CDR2 YYEEEE. DNA for the CDR3: TGTGCCAGCAGCTGGTGGACTAGCGGGAGGGTGGTAGATACGCAGTATTTT. Amino acid sequence: CASSWWTSGRVVDTQYF. Combining the CDR3 with reference TRBV5-6 and TRBJ2-3 gives the whole variable domain DAGVTQSPTHLIKTRGQQVTLRCSPKSGHDTVSWYQQALGQGPQFIFQYYEEEERQRGNFPDRFSGHQFPNYSSELNVNALLLGDSALYLCASSWWTSGRVVDTQYFGPGTRLTVL.